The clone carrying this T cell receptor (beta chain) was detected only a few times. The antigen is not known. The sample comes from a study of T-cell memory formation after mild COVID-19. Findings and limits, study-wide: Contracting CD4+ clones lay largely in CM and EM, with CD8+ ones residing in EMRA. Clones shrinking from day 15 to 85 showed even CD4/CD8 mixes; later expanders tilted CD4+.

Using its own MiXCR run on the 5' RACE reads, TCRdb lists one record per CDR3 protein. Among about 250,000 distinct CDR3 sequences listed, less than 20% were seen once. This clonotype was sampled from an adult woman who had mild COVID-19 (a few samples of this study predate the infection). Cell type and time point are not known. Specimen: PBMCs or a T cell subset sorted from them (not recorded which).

CDR3 coding DNA: TGTGCCAGCAGTTTATTTTCGGCCCCGGACACTGAAGCTTTCTTT. Translated: CASSLFSAPDTEAFF. The chain uses TRBV12-3 or TRBV12-4 and TRBJ1-1; D not resolved. V lost 2 bases and J 3 bases, leaving 13 bases between the germline ends. The CDR3 runs 15 residues.